The clone carrying this TCR delta chain was recorded a few times. The antigen remains undetermined. These data come from a study of Vδ1+ human thymocytes. The template was reverse-transcribed extracted RNA. The CDR3 regions were amplified by multiplex PCR from V-gene primers to a constant-region primer. TCRdb redid the clone calls on the multiplex PCR reads with CATT. Seen here are more than 50,000 delta-chain clones, about 16% observed once, and the top ten hold under 0.55%. General study findings and limits: Despite high sort purity, roughly a fifth of thymic T cell receptor delta sequences were Vdelta2. TRD repertoires were essentially private, unlike widely shared TRG clonotypes. Highly polyclonal TRG and TRD repertoires with Gaussian CDR3 length distributions appeared in thymus.

CDR3 length equals 20 residues. Germline-derived CDR1 and CDR2 are TSWWSYY and QGS. V gave up 9 bases and J gave up 3 bases; unmatched junction bases: 26. The chain has TRDV1 and TRDJ1, with TRDD3 identical over 9 bases. The sequencing input was Vdelta1+ gamma-delta thymocytes from the thymus. The sample's subset: FACS-sorted CD3+ TCRalphabeta- TCRVdelta1+ TCRVdelta2- thymocytes. This clonotype was obtained from a boy younger than two who had congenital heart surgery. The CDR3 here is CALTWGNTAALTGGADKLIF. The CDR3 DNA sequence: TGTGCTCTCACTTGGGGAAACACGGCTGCGCTTACTGGGGGAGCCGATAAACTCATCTTT.